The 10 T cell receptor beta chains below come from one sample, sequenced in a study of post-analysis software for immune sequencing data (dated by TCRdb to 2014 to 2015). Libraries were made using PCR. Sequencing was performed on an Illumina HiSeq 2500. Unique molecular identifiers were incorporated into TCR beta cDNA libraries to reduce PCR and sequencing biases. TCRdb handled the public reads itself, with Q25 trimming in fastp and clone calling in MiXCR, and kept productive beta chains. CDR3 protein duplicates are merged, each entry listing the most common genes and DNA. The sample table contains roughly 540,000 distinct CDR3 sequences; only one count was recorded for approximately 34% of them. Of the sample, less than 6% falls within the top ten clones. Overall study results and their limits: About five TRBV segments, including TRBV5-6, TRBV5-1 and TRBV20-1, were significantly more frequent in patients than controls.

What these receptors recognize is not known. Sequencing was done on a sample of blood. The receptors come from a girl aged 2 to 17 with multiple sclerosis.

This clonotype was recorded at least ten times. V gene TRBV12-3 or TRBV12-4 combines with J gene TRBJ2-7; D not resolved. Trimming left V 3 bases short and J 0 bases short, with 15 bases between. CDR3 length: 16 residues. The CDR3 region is CASSFVDWTDSYEQYF. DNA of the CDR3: TGTGCCAGCAGTTTCGTTGATTGGACGGACTCCTACGAGCAGTACTTC.

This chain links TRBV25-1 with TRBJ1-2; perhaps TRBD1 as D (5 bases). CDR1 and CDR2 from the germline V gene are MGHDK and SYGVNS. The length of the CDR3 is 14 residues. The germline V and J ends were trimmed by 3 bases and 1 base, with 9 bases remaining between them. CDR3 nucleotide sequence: TGTGCCAGCAGTGAGCAGGGCCTTAACTATGGCTACACCTTC. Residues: CASSEQGLNYGYTF.

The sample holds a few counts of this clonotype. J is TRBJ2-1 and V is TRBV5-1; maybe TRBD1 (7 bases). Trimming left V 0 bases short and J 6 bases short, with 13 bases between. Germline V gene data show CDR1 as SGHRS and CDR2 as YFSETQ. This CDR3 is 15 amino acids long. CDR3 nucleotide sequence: TGCGCCAGCAGCTTGGCCATCCAGGGGGGCAATGAGCAGTTCTTC. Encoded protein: CASSLAIQGGNEQFF.

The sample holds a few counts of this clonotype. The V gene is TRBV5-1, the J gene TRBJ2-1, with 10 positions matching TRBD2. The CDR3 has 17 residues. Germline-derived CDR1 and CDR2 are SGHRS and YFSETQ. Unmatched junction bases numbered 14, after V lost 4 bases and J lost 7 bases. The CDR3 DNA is TGCGCCAGCAGCATGACTACCGGGACTAGCGTGGGGAATGAGCAGTTCTTC. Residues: CASSMTTGTSVGNEQFF.

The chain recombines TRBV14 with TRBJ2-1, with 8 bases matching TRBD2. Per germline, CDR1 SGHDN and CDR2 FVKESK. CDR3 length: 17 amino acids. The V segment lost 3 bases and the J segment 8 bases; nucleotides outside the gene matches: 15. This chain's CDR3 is CASSHPAGLGVRDEQFF. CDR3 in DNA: TGTGCCAGCAGCCACCCGGCGGGACTAGGGGTACGTGATGAGCAGTTCTTC.

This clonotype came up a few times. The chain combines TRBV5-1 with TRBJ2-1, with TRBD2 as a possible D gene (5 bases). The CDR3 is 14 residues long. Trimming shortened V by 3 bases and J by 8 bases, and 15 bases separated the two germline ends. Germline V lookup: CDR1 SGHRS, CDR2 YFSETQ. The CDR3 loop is CASSSTPGSDEQFF. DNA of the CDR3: TGCGCCAGCAGCTCAACGCCGGGATCAGATGAGCAGTTCTTC.

DNA for the CDR3: TGTGCCAGCAGCCGGACTGAGCAGTTCTTC. Translated: CASSRTEQFF. The rearrangement links TRBV2 to TRBJ2-1; no firm D call. The CDR3 has 10 residues. The germline gives CDR1 SNHLY, CDR2 FYNNEI. The V and J ends lost 6 bases and 9 bases respectively, with 6 bases between them. Variable domain in full (rest from reference TRBV2 and TRBJ2-1): EPEVTQTPSHQVTQMGQEVILRCVPISNHLYFYWYRQILGQKVEFLVSFYNNEISEKSEIFDDQFSVERPDGSNFTLKIRSTKLEDSAMYFCASSRTEQFFGPGTRLTVL.

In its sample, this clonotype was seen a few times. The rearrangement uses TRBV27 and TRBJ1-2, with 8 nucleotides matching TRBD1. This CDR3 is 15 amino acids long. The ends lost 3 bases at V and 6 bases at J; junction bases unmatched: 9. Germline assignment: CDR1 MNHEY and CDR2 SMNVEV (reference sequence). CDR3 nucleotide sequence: TGTGCCAGCAGTTTCACGCGGACAGGGTCCAATGGCTACACCTTC. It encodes CASSFTRTGSNGYTF.

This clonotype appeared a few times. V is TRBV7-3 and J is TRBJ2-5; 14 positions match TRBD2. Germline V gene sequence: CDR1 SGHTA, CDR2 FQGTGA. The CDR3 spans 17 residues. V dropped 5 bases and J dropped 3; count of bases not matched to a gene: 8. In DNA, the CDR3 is TGTGCCAGCAGCCCAAGACTAGCGGGGGGGCCGAAAGAGACCCAGTACTTC. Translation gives CASSPRLAGGPKETQYF.

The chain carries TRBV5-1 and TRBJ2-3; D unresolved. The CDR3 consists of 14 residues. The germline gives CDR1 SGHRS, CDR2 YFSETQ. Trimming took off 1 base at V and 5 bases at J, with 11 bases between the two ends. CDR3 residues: CASSLPQLIDTQYF. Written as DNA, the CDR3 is TGCGCCAGCAGCTTGCCCCAGTTGATAGATACGCAGTATTTT.